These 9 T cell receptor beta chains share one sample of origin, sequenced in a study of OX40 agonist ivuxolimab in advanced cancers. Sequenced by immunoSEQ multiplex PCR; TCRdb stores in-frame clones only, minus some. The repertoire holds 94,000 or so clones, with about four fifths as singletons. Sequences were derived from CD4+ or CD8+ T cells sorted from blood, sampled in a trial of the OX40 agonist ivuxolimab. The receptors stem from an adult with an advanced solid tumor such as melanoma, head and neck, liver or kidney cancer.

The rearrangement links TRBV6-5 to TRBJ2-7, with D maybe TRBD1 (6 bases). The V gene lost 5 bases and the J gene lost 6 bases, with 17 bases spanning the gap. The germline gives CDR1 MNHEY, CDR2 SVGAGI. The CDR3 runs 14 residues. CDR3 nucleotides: TGTGCCAGCAGTGAAAGGGGACAAAGGGGCGAGCAGTACTTC. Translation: CASSERGQRGEQYF.

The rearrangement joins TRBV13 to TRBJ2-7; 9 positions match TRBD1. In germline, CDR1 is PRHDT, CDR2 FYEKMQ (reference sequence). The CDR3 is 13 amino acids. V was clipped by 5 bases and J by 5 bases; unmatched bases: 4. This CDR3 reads CASSPRTGDEQYF. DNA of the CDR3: TGTGCCAGCAGCCCCCGGACAGGGGACGAGCAGTACTTC.

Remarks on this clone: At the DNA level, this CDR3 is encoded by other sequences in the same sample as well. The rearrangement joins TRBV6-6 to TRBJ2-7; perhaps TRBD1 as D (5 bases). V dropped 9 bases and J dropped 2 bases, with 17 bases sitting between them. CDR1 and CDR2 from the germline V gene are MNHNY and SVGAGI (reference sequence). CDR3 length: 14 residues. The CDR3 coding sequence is TGTGCCAGTAGGGGTTCGGGCCGGACCTACGAGCAGTACTTC. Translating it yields CASRGSGRTYEQYF.

The CDR3 spells CASSLTGDNYGYTF. The CDR3 bases are TGTGCCAGCAGTCTTACAGGGGATAACTATGGCTACACCTTC. The rearrangement joins TRBV6-1 to TRBJ1-2; 7 bases line up with TRBD1. This CDR3 has 14 amino acids. V lost 5 bases, J lost 1 base, and 4 bases stayed unmatched. Germline V gene sequence: CDR1 MNHNS, CDR2 SASEGT.

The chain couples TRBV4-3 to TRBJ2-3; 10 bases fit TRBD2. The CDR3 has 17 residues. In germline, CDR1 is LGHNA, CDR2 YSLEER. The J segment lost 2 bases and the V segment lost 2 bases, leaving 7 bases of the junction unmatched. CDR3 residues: CASSQNSGGAYTDTQYF. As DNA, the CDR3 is TGCGCCAGCAGCCAAAACAGCGGGGGGGCCTACACAGATACGCAGTATTTT.

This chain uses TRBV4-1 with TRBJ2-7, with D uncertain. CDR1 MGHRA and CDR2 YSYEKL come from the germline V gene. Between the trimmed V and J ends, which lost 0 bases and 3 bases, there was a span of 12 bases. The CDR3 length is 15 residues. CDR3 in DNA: TGCGCCAGCAGCCAAGATCGCAACCCGGACTACGAGCAGTACTTC. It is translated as CASSQDRNPDYEQYF.

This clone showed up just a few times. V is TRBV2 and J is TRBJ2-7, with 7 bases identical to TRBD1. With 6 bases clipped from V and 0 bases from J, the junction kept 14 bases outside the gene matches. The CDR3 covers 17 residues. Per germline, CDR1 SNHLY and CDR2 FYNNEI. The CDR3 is CASSSDRRYFSSYEQYF. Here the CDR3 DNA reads TGTGCCAGCAGCTCGGACAGGCGCTACTTCAGCTCCTACGAGCAGTACTTC.

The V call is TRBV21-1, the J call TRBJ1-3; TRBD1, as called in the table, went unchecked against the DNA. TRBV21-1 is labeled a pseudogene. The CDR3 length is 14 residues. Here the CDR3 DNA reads TGTGCCAGCAGCAAGCAGGGGGCTGGAAACACCATATATTTT. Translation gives CASSKQGAGNTIYF.

The chain's CDR3 is CASSLEGQGAQEQFF. The CDR3 DNA follows: TGCGCCAGCAGCTTGGAGGGACAGGGGGCTCAAGAGCAGTTCTTC. The V gene is TRBV5-1, the J gene TRBJ2-1; 12 bases align to TRBD1. The V segment lost 0 bases and the J segment 10 bases; nucleotides outside the gene matches: 5. The CDR3 spans 15 residues. The germline V gene has CDR1 SGHRS and CDR2 YFSETQ. Combining the CDR3 with reference TRBV5-1 and TRBJ2-1 gives the whole variable domain KAGVTQTPRYLIKTRGQQVTLSCSPISGHRSVSWYQQTPGQGLQFLFEYFSETQRNKGNFPGRFSGRQFSNSRSEMNVSTLELGDSALYLCASSLEGQGAQEQFFGPGTRLTVL.